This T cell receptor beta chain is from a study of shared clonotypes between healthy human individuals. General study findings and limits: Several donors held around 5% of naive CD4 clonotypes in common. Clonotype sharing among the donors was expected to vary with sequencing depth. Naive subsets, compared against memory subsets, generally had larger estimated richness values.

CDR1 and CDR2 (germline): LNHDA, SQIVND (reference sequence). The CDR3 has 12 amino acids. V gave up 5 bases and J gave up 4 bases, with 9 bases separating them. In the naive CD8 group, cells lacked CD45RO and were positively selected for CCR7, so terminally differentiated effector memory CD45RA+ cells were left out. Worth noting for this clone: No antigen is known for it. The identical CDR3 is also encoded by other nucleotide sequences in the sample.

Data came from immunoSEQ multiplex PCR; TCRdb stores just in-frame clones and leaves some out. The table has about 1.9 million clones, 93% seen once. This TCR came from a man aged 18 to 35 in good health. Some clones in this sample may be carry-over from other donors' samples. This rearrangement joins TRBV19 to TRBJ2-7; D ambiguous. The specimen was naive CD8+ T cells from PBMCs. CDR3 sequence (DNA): TGTGCCAGTAGTGACGGTCCTTACGAGCAGTACTTC. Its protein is CASSDGPYEQYF.